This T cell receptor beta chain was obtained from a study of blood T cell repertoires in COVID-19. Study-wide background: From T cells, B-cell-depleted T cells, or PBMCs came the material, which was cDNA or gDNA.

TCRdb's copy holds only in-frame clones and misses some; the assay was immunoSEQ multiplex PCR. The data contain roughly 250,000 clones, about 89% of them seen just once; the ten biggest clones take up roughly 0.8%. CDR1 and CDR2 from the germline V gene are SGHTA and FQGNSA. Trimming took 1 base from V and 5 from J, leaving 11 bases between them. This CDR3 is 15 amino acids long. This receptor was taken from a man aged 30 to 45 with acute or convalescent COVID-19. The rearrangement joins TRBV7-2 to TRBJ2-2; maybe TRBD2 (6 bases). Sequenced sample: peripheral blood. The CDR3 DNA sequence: TGTGCCAGCAGCTTAGTTGCGGGAACAACCGGGGAGCTGTTTTTT. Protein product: CASSLVAGTTGELFF.